The sequence of this TCR beta chain was determined in a study of regulatory T cells in long-lasting Graves disease. Regarding this clonotype: Its matching antigen is unknown.

Trimming shortened V by 0 bases and J by 4 bases, and 15 bases separated the two germline ends. Per the germline V gene, CDR1 is SGHTA and CDR2 is FQGNSA. This CDR3 is built from 16 residues. Construction of TCR beta libraries relied on iRepertoire HTBI primers and on Arm-PCR targeting CDR3 regions. In the original workflow: Identified across the samples were over 50 TRBV segments and about 15 TRBJ segments. TCRdb re-called the multiplex PCR reads through MiXCR, storing one row per CDR3 protein. It is TCRdb's table, rather than the study itself, that gives the V and J calls and clone size. The top ten clones hold roughly 35% of a sample with about 320,000 distinct CDR3 sequences, approximately 20% of them seen once. Study results and caveats: Sample size was small, which may have lowered accuracy.

As to time point: newly diagnosed GD, antithyroid drugs for less than 3 months. Following extraction of RNA from PBMCs, that RNA was used to make the TCR library. Staff took roughly 9.6 milliliters of peripheral blood and put it into EDTA tubes. The sequence came from a female donor with Graves disease. The gene calls are TRBV7-2 and TRBJ2-5; a weak D match, TRBD2 (5 bases). Sample: peripheral blood mononuclear cells (PBMCs), taken at new diagnosis, from a patient treated with antithyroid drugs. CDR3 loop: CASSLAGELFLETQYF. Written as DNA, the CDR3 is TGTGCCAGCAGCTTAGCGGGAGAGCTTTTTTTAGAGACCCAGTACTTC.